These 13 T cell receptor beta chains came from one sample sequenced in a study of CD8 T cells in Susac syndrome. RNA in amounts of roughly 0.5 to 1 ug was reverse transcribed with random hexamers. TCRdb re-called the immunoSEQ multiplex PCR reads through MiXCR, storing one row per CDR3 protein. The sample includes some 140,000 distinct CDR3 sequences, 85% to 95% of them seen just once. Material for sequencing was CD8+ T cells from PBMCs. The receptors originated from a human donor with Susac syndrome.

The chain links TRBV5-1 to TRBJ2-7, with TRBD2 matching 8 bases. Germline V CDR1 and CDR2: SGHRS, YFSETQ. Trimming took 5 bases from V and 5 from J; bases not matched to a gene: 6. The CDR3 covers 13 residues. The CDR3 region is CASRRAGEDEQYF. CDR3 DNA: TGCGCCAGCAGAAGAGCGGGAGAGGACGAGCAGTACTTC.

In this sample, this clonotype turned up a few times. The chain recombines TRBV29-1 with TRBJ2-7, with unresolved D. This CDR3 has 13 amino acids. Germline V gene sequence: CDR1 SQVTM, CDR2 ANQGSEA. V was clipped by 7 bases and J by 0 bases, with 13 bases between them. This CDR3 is CSALTLSSYEQYF. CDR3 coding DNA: TGCAGCGCCCTGACACTGAGCTCCTACGAGCAGTACTTC.

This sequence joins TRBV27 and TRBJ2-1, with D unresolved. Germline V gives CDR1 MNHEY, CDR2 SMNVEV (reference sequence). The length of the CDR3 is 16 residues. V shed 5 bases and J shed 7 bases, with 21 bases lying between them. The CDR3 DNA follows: TGTGCCAGCAGTATGGACCCACCCACCCCACCAAATGAGCAGTTCTTC. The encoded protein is CASSMDPPTPPNEQFF.

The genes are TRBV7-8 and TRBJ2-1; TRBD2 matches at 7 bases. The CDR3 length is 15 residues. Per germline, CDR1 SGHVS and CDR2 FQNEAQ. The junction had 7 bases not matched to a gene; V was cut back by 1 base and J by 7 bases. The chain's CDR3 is CASSLGPGGANEQFF. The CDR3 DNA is TGTGCCAGCAGCTTAGGCCCGGGAGGCGCGAATGAGCAGTTCTTC.

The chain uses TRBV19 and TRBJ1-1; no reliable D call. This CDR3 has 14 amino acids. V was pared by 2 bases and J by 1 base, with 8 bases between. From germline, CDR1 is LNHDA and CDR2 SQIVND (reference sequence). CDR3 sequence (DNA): TGTGCCAGTAGTATATTAATCACGAACACTGAAGCTTTCTTT. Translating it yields CASSILITNTEAFF.

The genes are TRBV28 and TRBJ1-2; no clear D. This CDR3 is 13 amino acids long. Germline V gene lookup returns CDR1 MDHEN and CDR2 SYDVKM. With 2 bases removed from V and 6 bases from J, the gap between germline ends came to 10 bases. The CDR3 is CASSLIGWDGYTF. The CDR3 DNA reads TGTGCCAGCAGTTTAATAGGGTGGGATGGCTACACCTTC.

The CDR3 bases are TGCGCCAGCAGCCCAACCATTGGGGGCTACACCTTC. Translation gives CASSPTIGGYTF. The gene calls are TRBV4-1 and TRBJ1-2, with D unclear. The CDR3 has 12 residues. Trimming shortened V by 4 bases and J by 8 bases, and 11 bases separated the two germline ends. CDR1 MGHRA and CDR2 YSYEKL come from the germline V gene.

CDR3 loop: CASSPSSGGSEQFF. DNA of the CDR3: TGTGCCAGCAGCCCCTCCTCGGGGGGCAGTGAGCAGTTCTTC. This rearrangement joins TRBV11-1 to TRBJ2-1; a possible D gene is TRBD2 (7 bases). Germline V gene lookup returns CDR1 SGHAT and CDR2 FQDESV (reference sequence). With 5 bases removed from V and 9 bases from J, the gap between germline ends came to 17 bases. The CDR3 extends over 14 amino acids.

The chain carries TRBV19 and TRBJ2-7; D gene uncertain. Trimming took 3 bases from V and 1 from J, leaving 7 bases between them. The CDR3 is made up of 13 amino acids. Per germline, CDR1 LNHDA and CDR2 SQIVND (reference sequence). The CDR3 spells CASSIVGSYEQYF. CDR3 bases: TGTGCCAGTAGTATTGTCGGATCCTACGAGCAGTACTTC.

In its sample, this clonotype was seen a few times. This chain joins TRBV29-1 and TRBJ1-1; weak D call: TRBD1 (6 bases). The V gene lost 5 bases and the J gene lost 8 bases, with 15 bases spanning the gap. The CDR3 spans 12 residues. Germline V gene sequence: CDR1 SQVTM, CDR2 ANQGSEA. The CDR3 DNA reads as TGCAGCGTTCCTCAGGGGATGGGGGAAGCTTTCTTT. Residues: CSVPQGMGEAFF. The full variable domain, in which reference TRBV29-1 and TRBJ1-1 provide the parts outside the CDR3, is SAVISQKPSRDICQRGTSLTIQCQVDSQVTMMFWYRQQPGQSLTLIATANQGSEATYESGFVIDKFPISRPNLTFSTLTVSNMSPEDSSIYLCSVPQGMGEAFFGQGTRLTVV.

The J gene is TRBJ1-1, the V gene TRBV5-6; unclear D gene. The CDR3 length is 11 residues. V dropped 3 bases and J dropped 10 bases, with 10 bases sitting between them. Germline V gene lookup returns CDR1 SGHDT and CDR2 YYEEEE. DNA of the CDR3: TGTGCCAGCAGCTCCCCAGGTGGAGCTTTCTTT. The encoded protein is CASSSPGGAFF. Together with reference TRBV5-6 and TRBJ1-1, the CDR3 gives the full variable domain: DAGVTQSPTHLIKTRGQQVTLRCSPKSGHDTVSWYQQALGQGPQFIFQYYEEEERQRGNFPDRFSGHQFPNYSSELNVNALLLGDSALYLCASSSPGGAFFGQGTRLTVV.

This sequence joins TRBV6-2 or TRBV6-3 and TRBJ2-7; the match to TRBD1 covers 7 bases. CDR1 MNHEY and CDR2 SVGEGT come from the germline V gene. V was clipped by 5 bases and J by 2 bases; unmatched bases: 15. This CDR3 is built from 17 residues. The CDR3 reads CASSTTRPTGEAYEQYF. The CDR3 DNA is TGTGCCAGCAGTACAACAAGACCCACAGGGGAAGCCTACGAGCAGTACTTC.

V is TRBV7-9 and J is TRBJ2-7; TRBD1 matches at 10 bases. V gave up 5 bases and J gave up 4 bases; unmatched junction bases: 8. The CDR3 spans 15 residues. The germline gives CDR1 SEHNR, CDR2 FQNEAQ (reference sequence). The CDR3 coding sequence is TGTGCCAGCAGCCGTTATAGGGGACAGGGGTACGAGCAGTACTTC. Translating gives CASSRYRGQGYEQYF.